This T cell receptor beta chain was captured in a study of blood T cell repertoires in COVID-19 (dated by TCRdb to 2020 to 2021). In the study overall: Samples from collaborators originated in the United States, Italy and Spain and spanned both the acute and convalescent phases of COVID-19. The prospective study material was composed of cDNA or gDNA derived from T cells, B-cell-depleted T cells, or PBMCs. Subjects who had been exposed to COVID-19, were actively infected with it, or had recovered from it provided the deeply sampled blood TCRbeta repertoires that made up the dataset. The repertoires were made available in a free public database intended to serve as a resource for research on the immune response to SARS-CoV-2. Samples were obtained from the ongoing ImmuneRACE study (first 160 participants) and from about 1,300 subjects provided by 6 global collaborators. Sample metadata almost always included a de-identified subject ID, COVID-19 status, age in years and sex. Where available, HLA class I and class II types were obtained from metadata supplied by the sample provider rather than from assay-based typing. Results and caveats for the whole study, not just this receptor: How much clinical and demographic metadata was included differed by source and by participant, and the metadata was provided uncurated.

TCRbeta CDR3 regions were amplified from genomic DNA by means of the immunoSEQ Assay, a bias-controlled multiplex PCR. From the authors' description of their analysis: Within the assay, amplification of reference gene primers was used to estimate how many nucleated cells each sample contained. To quantify the absolute abundance of each unique TCRbeta CDR3 rearrangement, sequence reads were collapsed and filtered. For each sample, productive Simpson clonality was calculated as the square root of Simpson's diversity index over productive rearrangements. TCRdb limited this immuneACCESS table to in-frame rearrangements with V and J called. A share of clones is missing; checked studies link under half to unresolved V genes, and the rest is unexplained. V, J and clone size were drawn from that table, and D and trimming were deduced from the DNA. The sample table lists some 80,000 clones, 86% of them with a count of one. The leading ten clones occupy roughly a sixth of the sample.

Whole blood was collected in K2EDTA tubes by collaborating institutions according to the institutions' own protocols. For TCRbeta analysis, collaborators shipped samples as frozen whole blood, isolated PBMCs, or DNA extracted from either of those sample types. The trim is 3 bases for V and 4 bases for J, with a gap of 7 bases between the germline ends. From its cysteine to its phenylalanine, the CDR3 spans 12 amino acids. Kept here is only the CDR3 DNA, which spans 36 bases and is read in frame from base 1. The germline V gene encodes CDR1 DFQATT and CDR2 SNEGSKA (reference sequence). As for this clone: This receptor's antigen is unknown. Base-call qualities are not available, and no considerably larger clone is one nucleotide away.

The receptor's source is a human donor in a cohort sampled during active COVID-19. Sample: peripheral blood. The rearrangement joined TRBV20-1 to TRBJ2-1; the D gene assignment is ambiguous. Here the CDR3 is given as CSASSRYNEQFF. DNA sequence: TGCAGTGCTAGTTCCAGATACAATGAGCAGTTCTTC.